Sequencing of this T cell receptor (beta chain) was carried out in a study of tumor and adjacent non-tumor tissue in lung cancer. Across the study: There were around 11 adenocarcinoma, 2 squamous cell carcinoma and 1 small cell lung cancer cases.

RNA was extracted from bulk tissue without any cell sorting. The normal lung tissue was taken more than 3 cm from the tumor edge. Donors were chemotherapy-naive, newly diagnosed lung cancer surgical patients in China, August–late 2014. Overall study findings and caveats: Tumor tissue had significantly higher TCR diversity than normal lung.

Between the trimmed V and J ends, which lost 1 base and 2 bases, there was a span of 7 bases. The CDR3 length is 14 residues. This clonotype has a count of ten or more. No antigen is known for it. TCRbeta libraries were built with three rounds of nested PCR, modified from ARM-PCR. TCRdb itself ran the multiplex PCR reads through MiXCR, one entry per CDR3 protein. Of about 60,000 distinct CDR3 sequences listed, about 61% are singletons. V gene TRBV12-3 or TRBV12-4 combines with J gene TRBJ2-3; unclear D gene. What was sequenced was distant non-tumor lung tissue. The source of this sequence is a man between 65 and 85 years old with non-small cell lung cancer. Here the CDR3 reads CASSLEQTTDTQYF. CDR3 nucleotide sequence: TGTGCCAGCAGTTTAGAACAGACCACAGATACGCAGTATTTT.